These T cell receptor beta chains were read from a single sample in a study of blood T cells in healthy people across ages. From the 5' RACE reads, TCRdb called clonotypes with MiXCR, one entry per CDR3 protein. The sample includes fewer than 800,000 distinct CDR3 sequences, about 32% of them seen just once. The specimen was blood. These receptors all come from a woman older than 75 in good health. CDR3s include the opening cysteine and the closing phenylalanine or tryptophan. A D gene is named only where the DNA matches it firmly. Not all rows give a size; the values are once, few, many and, for expanded clones, a class.

abundance: many; j_gene: TRBJ2-1; d_gene: -; v_gene: TRBV5-1; CDR3nt: TGCGCCAGCAGCTCCGACGGGTACAATGAGCAGTTCTTC; CDR3aa: CASSSDGYNEQFF
abundance: -; j_gene: TRBJ2-2; d_gene: TRBD2; v_gene: TRBV5-5; CDR3nt: TGTGCCAGCAGCTTAAAAATTATCTGGACTAGCGGGGGAACCACCGGGGAGCTGTTTTTT; CDR3aa: CASSLKIIWTSGGTTGELFF
abundance: -; j_gene: TRBJ1-2; d_gene: -; v_gene: TRBV9; CDR3nt: TGTGCCAGCAGCGCACCTCCTGGGGGGGGAAGCGGAGGTCGGGACTACACCTTC; CDR3aa: CASSAPPGGGSGGRDYTF
abundance: many; j_gene: TRBJ2-3; d_gene: TRBD1; v_gene: TRBV10-3; CDR3nt: TGTGCCATCAGTGCAGGGGGCAAGGTTAGAGATACGCAGTATTTT; CDR3aa: CAISAGGKVRDTQYF
abundance: many; j_gene: TRBJ2-1; d_gene: -; v_gene: TRBV4-3; CDR3nt: TGCGCCAGCACCTCCTCCCGGGGCATCTCCTACAATGAGCAGTTCTTC; CDR3aa: CASTSSRGISYNEQFF
abundance: many; j_gene: TRBJ2-1; d_gene: -; v_gene: TRBV20-1; CDR3nt: TGCAGTGCTAGAGATGGGGGGTACAATGAGCAGTTCTTC; CDR3aa: CSARDGGYNEQFF
abundance: few; j_gene: TRBJ2-7; d_gene: TRBD2; v_gene: TRBV2; CDR3nt: TGTGCCAGCAGTAATAACGGACTAGCGGGGAACCCCTACGAGCAGTACTTC; CDR3aa: CASSNNGLAGNPYEQYF
abundance: many; j_gene: TRBJ2-3; d_gene: TRBD1; v_gene: TRBV7-2; CDR3nt: TGTGCCAGCAGCGGACAGGGGGGAAAGGATACGCAGTATTTT; CDR3aa: CASSGQGGKDTQYF
abundance: once; j_gene: TRBJ2-1; d_gene: -; v_gene: TRBV5-1; CDR3nt: TGCGCCAGCAGCAGGGGGGGACAGCGAATAAACAATGAGCAGTTCTTC; CDR3aa: CASSRGGQRINNEQFF
abundance: many; j_gene: TRBJ2-1; d_gene: -; v_gene: TRBV20-1; CDR3nt: TGCAGTGCTAGAGAGGGGTACCGGGTCTCCTACAATGAGCAGTTCTTC; CDR3aa: CSAREGYRVSYNEQFF
abundance: -; j_gene: TRBJ1-6; d_gene: -; v_gene: TRBV7-2; CDR3nt: TGTGCCAGCAGAGGGAGCGGAAATAATTCACCCCTCCACTTT; CDR3aa: CASRGSGNNSPLHF
abundance: many; j_gene: TRBJ2-3; d_gene: -; v_gene: TRBV21-1; CDR3nt: TGTGCCAGCAGCACCCGGACAGGGCCGGGCTCCTATGGCACAGATACGCAGTATTTT; CDR3aa: CASSTRTGPGSYGTDTQYF
abundance: many; j_gene: TRBJ2-3; d_gene: TRBD1; v_gene: TRBV29-1; CDR3nt: TGCAGCGTGACCCCACAGGGGGTCACAGATACGCAGTATTTT; CDR3aa: CSVTPQGVTDTQYF
abundance: few; j_gene: TRBJ1-1; d_gene: -; v_gene: TRBV2; CDR3nt: TGTGCCAGCAGCACGACGGGTTTTGGAGGGAGGGCTTTCTTT; CDR3aa: CASSTTGFGGRAFF
abundance: many; j_gene: TRBJ1-4; d_gene: -; v_gene: TRBV25-1; CDR3nt: TGTGCCAGCAGTGACCCGGGACGGATTAATGAAAAACTGTTTTTT; CDR3aa: CASSDPGRINEKLFF